This T cell receptor beta chain emerged from a study of beta chain features in type 1 diabetes. Turning to the study itself: Taken together, all samples contributed approximately 110,000,000 examined sorted cells.

Expressed TCRB transcripts were sequenced after all isolated RNA was converted to cDNA. Sequencing of naive, central memory and regulatory T cell samples gave an average of roughly 3.4 million reads. Here immunoSEQ multiplex PCR was the method, and the copy in TCRdb shows in-frame clones only, minus some. This sample has hundreds of thousands of clones; approximately 30% occur once, and the top ten carry roughly 0.06%. General study points: A closer apparent resemblance between naive, central memory and Treg TCRB repertoires was seen in patients than in healthy donors.

The V gene lost 5 bases and the J gene lost 2 bases, with 18 bases spanning the gap. This CDR3 spans 15 amino acids. In germline, CDR1 is SQVTM, CDR2 ANQGSEA. This clone was counted between two and nine times. Its specificity is not known. The V gene is TRBV29-1, the J gene TRBJ1-1; D unclear. This TCR was sampled from a man between 18 and 29 years old in good health. Sequencing was performed on naive CD4+ T cells from blood. As DNA, the CDR3 is TGCAGCGTTCCCGGATCCCCGGCTGGAAACACTGAAGCTTTCTTT. Its protein is CSVPGSPAGNTEAFF.